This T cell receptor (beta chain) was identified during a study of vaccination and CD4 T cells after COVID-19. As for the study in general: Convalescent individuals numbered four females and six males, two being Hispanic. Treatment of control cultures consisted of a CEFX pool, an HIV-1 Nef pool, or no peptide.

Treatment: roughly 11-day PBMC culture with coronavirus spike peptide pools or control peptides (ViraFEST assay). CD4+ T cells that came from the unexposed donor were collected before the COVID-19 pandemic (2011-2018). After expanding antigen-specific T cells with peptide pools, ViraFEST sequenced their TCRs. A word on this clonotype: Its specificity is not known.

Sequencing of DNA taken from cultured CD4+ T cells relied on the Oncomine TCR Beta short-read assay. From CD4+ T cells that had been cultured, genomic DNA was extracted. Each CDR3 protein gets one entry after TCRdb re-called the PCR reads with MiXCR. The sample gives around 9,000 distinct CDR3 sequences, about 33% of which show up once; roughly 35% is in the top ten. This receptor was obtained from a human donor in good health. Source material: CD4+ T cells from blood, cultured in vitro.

The CDR3 DNA reads TGCAGTGCAGCCACTAGCGGGGGGGTTCAAGAGACCCAGTACTTC. It is translated as CSAATSGGVQETQYF. The chain has TRBV20-1 and TRBJ2-5, with TRBD2 matching over 13 bases. With V trimmed by 6 bases and J by 2 bases, 6 bases remained unmatched. The V gene's germline CDR1 is DFQATT and CDR2 SNEGSKA (reference sequence). The length of the CDR3 is 15 residues.